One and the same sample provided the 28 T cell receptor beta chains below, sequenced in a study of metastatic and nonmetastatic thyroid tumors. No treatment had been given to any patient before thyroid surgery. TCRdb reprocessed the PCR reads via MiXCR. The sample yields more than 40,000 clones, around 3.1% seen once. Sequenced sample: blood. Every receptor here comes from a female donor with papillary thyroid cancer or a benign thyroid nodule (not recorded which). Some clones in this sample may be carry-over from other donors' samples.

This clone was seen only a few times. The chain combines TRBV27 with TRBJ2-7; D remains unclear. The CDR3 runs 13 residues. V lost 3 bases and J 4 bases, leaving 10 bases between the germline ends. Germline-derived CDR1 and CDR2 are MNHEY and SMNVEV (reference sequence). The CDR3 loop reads CASSFGSRYEQYF. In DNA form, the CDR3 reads TGTGCCAGCAGTTTCGGTAGTAGGTACGAGCAGTACTTC.

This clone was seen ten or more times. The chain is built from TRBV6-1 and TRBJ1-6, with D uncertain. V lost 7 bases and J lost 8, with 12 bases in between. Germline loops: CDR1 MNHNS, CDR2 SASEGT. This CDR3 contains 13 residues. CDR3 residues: CASTRGLDSPLHF. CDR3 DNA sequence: TGTGCCAGCACGCGGGGTTTGGATTCACCCCTCCACTTT.

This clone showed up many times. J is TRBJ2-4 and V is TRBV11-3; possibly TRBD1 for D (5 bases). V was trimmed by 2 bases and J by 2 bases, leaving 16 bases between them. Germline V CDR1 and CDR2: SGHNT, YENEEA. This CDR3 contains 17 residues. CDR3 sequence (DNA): TGTGCCAGCAGCTTAAACCTAAAGGGGAATTCCAAAAACATTCAGTACTTC. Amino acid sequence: CASSLNLKGNSKNIQYF.

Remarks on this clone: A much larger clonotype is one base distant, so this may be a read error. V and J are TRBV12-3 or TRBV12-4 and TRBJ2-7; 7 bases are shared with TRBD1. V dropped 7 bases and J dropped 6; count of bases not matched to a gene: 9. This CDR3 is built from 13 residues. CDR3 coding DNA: TGTGCCAGCAATTCTACAGGGGCGCGCGAGCAGTACTTC. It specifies CASNSTGAREQYF.

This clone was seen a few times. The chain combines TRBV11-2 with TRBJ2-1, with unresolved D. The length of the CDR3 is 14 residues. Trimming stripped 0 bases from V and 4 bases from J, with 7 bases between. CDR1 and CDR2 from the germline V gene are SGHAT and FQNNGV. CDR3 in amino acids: CASSLDLVYNEQFF. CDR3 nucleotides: TGTGCCAGCAGCTTAGATCTTGTTTACAATGAGCAGTTCTTC.

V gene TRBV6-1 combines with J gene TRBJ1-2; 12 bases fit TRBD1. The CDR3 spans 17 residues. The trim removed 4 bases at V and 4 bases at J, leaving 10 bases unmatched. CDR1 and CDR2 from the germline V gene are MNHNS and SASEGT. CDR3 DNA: TGTGCCAGCAGTGTGGGACAGGGGGCGAGTTGGGGCTATGGCTACACCTTC. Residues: CASSVGQGASWGYGYTF.

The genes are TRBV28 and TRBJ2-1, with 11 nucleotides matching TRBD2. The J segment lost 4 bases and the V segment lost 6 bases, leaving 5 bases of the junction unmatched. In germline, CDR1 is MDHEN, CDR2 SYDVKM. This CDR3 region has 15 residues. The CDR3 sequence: CASSIAGGSYNEQFF. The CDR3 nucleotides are TGTGCCAGCAGCATAGCGGGAGGGTCTTACAATGAGCAGTTCTTC.

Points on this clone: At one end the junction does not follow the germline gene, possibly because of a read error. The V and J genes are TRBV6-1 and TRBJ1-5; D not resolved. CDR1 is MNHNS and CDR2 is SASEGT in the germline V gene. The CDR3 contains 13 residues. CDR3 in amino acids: CASRPGWNQPHHF. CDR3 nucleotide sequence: TGTGCTAGCAGGCCAGGTTGGAATCAGCCCCACCATTTT.

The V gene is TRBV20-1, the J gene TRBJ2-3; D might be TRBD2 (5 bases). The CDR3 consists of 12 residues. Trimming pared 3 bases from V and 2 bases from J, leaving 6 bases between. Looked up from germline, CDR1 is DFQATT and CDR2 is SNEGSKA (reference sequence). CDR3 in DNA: TGCAGTGCTAGCGGGATCACAGATACGCAGTATTTT. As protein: CSASGITDTQYF.

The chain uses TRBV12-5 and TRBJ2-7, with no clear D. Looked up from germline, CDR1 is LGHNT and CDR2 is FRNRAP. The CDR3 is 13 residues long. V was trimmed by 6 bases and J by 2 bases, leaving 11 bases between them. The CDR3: CASGASVAYEQYF. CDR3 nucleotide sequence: TGTGCTAGTGGGGCCTCGGTCGCCTACGAGCAGTACTTC.

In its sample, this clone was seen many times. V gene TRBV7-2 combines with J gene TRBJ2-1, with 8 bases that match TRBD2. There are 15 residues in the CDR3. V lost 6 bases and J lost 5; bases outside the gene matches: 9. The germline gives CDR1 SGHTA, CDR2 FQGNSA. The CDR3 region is CASSPPGTSNNEQFF. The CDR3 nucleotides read TGTGCCAGCAGTCCTCCGGGGACTAGTAACAATGAGCAGTTCTTC. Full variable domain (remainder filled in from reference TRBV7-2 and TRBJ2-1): GAGVSQSPSNKVTEKGKDVELRCDPISGHTALYWYRQSLGQGLEFLIYFQGNSAPDKSGLPSDRFSAERTGGSVSTLTIQRTQQEDSAVYLCASSPPGTSNNEQFFGPGTRLTVL.

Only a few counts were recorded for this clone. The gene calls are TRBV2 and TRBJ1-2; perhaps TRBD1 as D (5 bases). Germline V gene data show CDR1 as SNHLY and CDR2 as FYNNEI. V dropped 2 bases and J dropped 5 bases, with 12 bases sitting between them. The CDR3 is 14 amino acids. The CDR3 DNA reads TGTGCCAGCAGTGAATGGGGGGTCGGATATGGCTACACCTTC. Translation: CASSEWGVGYGYTF.

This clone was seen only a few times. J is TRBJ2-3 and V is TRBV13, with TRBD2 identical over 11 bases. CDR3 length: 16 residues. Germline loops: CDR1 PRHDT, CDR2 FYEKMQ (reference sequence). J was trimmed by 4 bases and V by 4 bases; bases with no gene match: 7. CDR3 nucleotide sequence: TGTGCCAGCAGCTCCCTGACTAGCGGGAAGTCAGATACGCAGTATTTT. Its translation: CASSSLTSGKSDTQYF.

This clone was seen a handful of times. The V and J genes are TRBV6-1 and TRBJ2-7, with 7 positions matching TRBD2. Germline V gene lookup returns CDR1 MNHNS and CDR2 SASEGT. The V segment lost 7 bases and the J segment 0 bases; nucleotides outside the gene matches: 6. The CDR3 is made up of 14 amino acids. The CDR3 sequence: CASTKRDSSYEQYF. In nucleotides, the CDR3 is TGTGCCAGCACAAAGCGGGATAGCTCCTACGAGCAGTACTTC.

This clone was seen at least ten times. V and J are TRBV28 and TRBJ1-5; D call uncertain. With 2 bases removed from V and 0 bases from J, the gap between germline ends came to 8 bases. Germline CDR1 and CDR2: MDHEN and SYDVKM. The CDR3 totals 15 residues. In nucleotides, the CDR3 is TGTGCCAGCAGTTTAAGGCTGAGTAGCAATCAGCCCCAGCATTTT. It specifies CASSLRLSSNQPQHF.

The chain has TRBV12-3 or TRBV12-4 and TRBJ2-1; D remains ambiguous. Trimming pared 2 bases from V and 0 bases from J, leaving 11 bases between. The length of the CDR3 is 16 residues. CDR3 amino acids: CASSLILDPSYNEQFF. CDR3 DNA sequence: TGTGCCAGCAGTTTAATTCTAGACCCCTCCTACAATGAGCAGTTCTTC.

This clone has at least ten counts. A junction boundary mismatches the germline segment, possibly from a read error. Here the CDR3 reads CASSLSFGGGGNQPQHF. The CDR3 coding sequence is TGTGCCAGTAGCTTGAGTTTCGGGGGTGGGGGCAATCAGCCCCAGCATTTT. J is TRBJ1-5 and V is TRBV5-5; TRBD1 might be the D (5 bases). The CDR3 extends over 17 amino acids. Germline CDR1 and CDR2: SGHKS and YYEKEE (reference sequence).

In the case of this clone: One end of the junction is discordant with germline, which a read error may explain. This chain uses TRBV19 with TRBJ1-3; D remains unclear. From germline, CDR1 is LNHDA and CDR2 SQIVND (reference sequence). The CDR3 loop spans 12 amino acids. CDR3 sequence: CATRTSGNTIYF. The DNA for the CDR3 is TGTGCCACCCGGACCTCTGGAAATACCATATATTTT.

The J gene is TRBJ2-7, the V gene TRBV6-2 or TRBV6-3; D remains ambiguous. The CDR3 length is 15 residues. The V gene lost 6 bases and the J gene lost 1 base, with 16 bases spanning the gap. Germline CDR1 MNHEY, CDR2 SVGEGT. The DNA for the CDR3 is TGTGCCAGCAGCTACGATGGGGTCGAGTCCTACGAGCAGTACTTC. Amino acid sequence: CASSYDGVESYEQYF.

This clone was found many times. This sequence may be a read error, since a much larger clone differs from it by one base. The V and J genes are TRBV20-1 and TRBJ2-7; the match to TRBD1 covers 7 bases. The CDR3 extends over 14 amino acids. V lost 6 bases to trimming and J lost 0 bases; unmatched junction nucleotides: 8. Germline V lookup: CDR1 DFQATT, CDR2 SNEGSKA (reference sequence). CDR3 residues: CSAFRGDSSYEQYF. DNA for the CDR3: TGCAGTGCCTTCCGAGGGGACAGCTCCTACGAGCAGTACTTC.

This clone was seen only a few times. The CDR3 protein is CASSDRGNEKLFF. The CDR3 DNA follows: TGTGCCAGCAGTGACAGGGGCAACGAAAAACTGTTTTTT. The rearrangement uses TRBV6-1 and TRBJ1-4; tentative D call: TRBD1 (6 bases). CDR1 is MNHNS and CDR2 is SASEGT in the germline V gene. There are 13 residues in the CDR3. V dropped 3 bases and J dropped 8 bases, with 10 bases sitting between them.

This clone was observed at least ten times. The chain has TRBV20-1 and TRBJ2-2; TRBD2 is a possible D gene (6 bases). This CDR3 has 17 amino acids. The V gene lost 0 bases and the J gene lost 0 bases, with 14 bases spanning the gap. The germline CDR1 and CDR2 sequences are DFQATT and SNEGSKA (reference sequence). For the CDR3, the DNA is TGCAGTGCTAGAGATGCGGCCAGGGAGGCGAACACCGGGGAGCTGTTTTTT. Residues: CSARDAAREANTGELFF.

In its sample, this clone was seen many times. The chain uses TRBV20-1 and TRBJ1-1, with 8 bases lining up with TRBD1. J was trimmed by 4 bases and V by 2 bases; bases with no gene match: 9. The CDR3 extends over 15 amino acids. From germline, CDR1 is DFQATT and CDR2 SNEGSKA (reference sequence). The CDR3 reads CSARHTQGAGTEAFF. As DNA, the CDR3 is TGCAGTGCTAGACACACCCAGGGGGCTGGCACTGAAGCTTTCTTT.

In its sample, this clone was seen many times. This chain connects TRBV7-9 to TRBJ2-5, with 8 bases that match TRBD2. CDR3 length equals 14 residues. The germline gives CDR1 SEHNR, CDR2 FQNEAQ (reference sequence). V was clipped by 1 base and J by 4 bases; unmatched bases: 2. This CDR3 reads CASSLVAGGETQYF. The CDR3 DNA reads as TGTGCCAGCAGCTTAGTTGCGGGAGGAGAGACCCAGTACTTC.

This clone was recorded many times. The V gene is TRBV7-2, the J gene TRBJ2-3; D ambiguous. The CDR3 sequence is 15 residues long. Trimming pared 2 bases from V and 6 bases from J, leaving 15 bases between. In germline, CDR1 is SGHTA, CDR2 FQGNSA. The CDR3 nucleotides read TGTGCCAGCAGCTTAAATGCCCGTACACGGGATACGCAGTATTTT. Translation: CASSLNARTRDTQYF.

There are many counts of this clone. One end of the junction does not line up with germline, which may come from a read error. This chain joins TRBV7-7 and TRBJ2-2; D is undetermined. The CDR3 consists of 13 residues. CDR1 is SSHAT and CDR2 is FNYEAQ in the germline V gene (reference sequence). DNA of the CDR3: TGTGCTAGCAGCCCCGGGCCAGCCAGGGAGCTGTTTTTT. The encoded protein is CASSPGPARELFF. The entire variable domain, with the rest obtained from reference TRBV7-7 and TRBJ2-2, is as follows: GAGVSQSPRYKVTKRGQDVTLRCDPISSHATLYWYQQALGQGPEFLTYFNYEAQPDKSGLPSDRFSAERPEGSISTLTIQRTEQRDSAMYRCASSPGPARELFFGEGSRLTVL.

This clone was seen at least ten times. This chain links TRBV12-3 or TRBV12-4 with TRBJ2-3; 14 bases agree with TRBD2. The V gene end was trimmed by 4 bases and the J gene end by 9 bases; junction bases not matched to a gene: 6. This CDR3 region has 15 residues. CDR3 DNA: TGTGCCAGCAGTTGGGGACTAGCGGGAGTGGGGACGCAGTATTTT. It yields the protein CASSWGLAGVGTQYF.

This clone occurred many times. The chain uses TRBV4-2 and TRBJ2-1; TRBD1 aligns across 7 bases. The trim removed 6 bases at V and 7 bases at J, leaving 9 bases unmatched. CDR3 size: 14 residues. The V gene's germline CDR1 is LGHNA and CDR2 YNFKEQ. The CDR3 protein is CASSQPGGTNEQFF. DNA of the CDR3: TGTGCCAGCAGTCAGCCAGGGGGTACGAATGAGCAGTTCTTC.